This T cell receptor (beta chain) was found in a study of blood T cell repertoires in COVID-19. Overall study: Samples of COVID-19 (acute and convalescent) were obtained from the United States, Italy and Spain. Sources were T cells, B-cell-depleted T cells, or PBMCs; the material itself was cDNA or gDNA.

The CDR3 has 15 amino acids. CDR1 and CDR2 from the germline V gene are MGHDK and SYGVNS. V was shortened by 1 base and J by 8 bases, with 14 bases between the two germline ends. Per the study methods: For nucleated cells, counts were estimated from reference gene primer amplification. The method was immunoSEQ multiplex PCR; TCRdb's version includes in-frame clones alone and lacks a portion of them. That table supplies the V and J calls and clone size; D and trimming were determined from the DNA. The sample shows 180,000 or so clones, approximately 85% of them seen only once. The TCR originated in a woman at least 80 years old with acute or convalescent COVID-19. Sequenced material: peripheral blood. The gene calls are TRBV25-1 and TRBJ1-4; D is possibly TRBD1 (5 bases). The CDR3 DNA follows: TGTGCCAGCAGTGAATTCGTAGGGGCGCGAGAAAAACTGTTTTTT. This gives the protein CASSEFVGAREKLFF.